Listed below are T cell receptor beta chains from one sample, sequenced in a study of cytomegalovirus exposure and HLA in healthy donors. TCRdb keeps only in-frame clones here, not all; method: immunoSEQ multiplex PCR. In the table there are 160,000 or so clones, roughly 85% of which are singletons. The sample was PBMCs. These receptors all come from a woman between 35 and 50 years old in good health and CMV-seronegative. Both conserved end residues are part of each CDR3. A D gene is named only where the DNA matches it firmly. A row's size may be missing; if present it is once, few, many or a size class.

v_call: TRBV19; d_call: .; clone_size: .; j_call: TRBJ1-1; cdr3_aa: CASSRGGTPLGTEAFF; cdr3_nt: TGTGCCAGTAGTAGGGGAGGGACACCCTTGGGCACTGAAGCTTTCTTT
v_call: TRBV30; d_call: .; clone_size: .; j_call: TRBJ2-1; cdr3_aa: CAWSPSNEQFF; cdr3_nt: TGTGCCTGGAGCCCCTCCAATGAGCAGTTCTTC
v_call: TRBV4-1; d_call: TRBD2; clone_size: .; j_call: TRBJ2-2; cdr3_aa: CASSHHEGLASTGELFF; cdr3_nt: TGCGCCAGCAGCCATCATGAGGGACTAGCGAGCACCGGGGAGCTGTTTTTT
v_call: TRBV5-1; d_call: .; clone_size: .; j_call: TRBJ1-1; cdr3_aa: CASSLGVTEAFF; cdr3_nt: TGCGCCAGCAGCTTGGGCGTAACTGAAGCTTTCTTT
v_call: TRBV11-2; d_call: TRBD1; clone_size: .; j_call: TRBJ1-1; cdr3_aa: CASSSVPGQGRAFF; cdr3_nt: TGTGCCAGCAGCTCCGTCCCGGGACAGGGCAGAGCTTTCTTT
v_call: TRBV2; d_call: TRBD1; clone_size: .; j_call: TRBJ1-2; cdr3_aa: CASRETGTLARYGYTF; cdr3_nt: TGTGCCAGCAGGGAGACAGGGACGCTCGCGCGCTATGGCTACACCTTC
v_call: TRBV27; d_call: .; clone_size: .; j_call: TRBJ1-6; cdr3_aa: CASSLRPGGGINSPLHF; cdr3_nt: TGTGCCAGCAGTTTGAGGCCGGGTGGAGGGATCAATTCACCCCTCCACTTT
v_call: TRBV9; d_call: .; clone_size: .; j_call: TRBJ2-4; cdr3_aa: CASSVAGRGNIQYF; cdr3_nt: TGTGCCAGCAGCGTAGCGGGCAGGGGAAACATTCAGTACTTC
v_call: TRBV11-1; d_call: TRBD1; clone_size: .; j_call: TRBJ1-1; cdr3_aa: CASSPTGTVNTEAFF; cdr3_nt: TGTGCCAGCAGCCCGACAGGGACAGTTAACACTGAAGCTTTCTTT
v_call: TRBV7-9; d_call: TRBD1; clone_size: .; j_call: TRBJ2-1; cdr3_aa: CASRGGTGSYNEQFF; cdr3_nt: TGTGCCAGCAGGGGTGGGACAGGGTCCTACAATGAGCAGTTCTTC
v_call: TRBV28; d_call: TRBD1; clone_size: .; j_call: TRBJ2-3; cdr3_aa: CASSLGQRSTDTQYF; cdr3_nt: TGTGCCAGCAGTTTGGGACAGCGCAGCACAGATACGCAGTATTTT
v_call: TRBV5-5; d_call: .; clone_size: .; j_call: TRBJ2-7; cdr3_aa: CASSLDGVESIRYEQYF; cdr3_nt: TGTGCCAGCAGCTTGGACGGGGTGGAATCTATCCGCTACGAGCAGTACTTC
v_call: TRBV30; d_call: TRBD2; clone_size: .; j_call: TRBJ2-1; cdr3_aa: CAWRGGLAGGRNEQFF; cdr3_nt: TGTGCCTGGAGAGGGGGACTAGCGGGGGGTCGTAATGAGCAGTTCTTC
v_call: TRBV5-1; d_call: .; clone_size: few; j_call: TRBJ1-6; cdr3_aa: CASSDPGDSPLHF; cdr3_nt: TGCGCCAGCAGCGACCCGGGAGATTCACCCCTCCACTTT
v_call: TRBV19; d_call: .; clone_size: .; j_call: TRBJ2-5; cdr3_aa: CASTRTGMVETQYF; cdr3_nt: TGTGCCAGTACCCGAACAGGGATGGTGGAGACCCAGTACTTC
v_call: TRBV7-9; d_call: .; clone_size: .; j_call: TRBJ2-6; cdr3_aa: CASSGTLGANVLTF; cdr3_nt: TGTGCCAGCAGTGGGACTCTTGGGGCCAACGTCCTGACTTTC
v_call: TRBV18; d_call: .; clone_size: .; j_call: TRBJ1-3; cdr3_aa: CASSPNPPKGGRLYTIYF; cdr3_nt: TGTGCCAGCTCACCAAACCCCCCTAAGGGGGGGCGCTTATACACCATATATTTT
v_call: TRBV9; d_call: TRBD2; clone_size: .; j_call: TRBJ2-3; cdr3_aa: CASSVRGGTTDTQYF; cdr3_nt: TGTGCCAGCAGCGTTCGCGGGGGTACCACAGATACGCAGTATTTT
v_call: TRBV5-1; d_call: .; clone_size: .; j_call: TRBJ2-5; cdr3_aa: CASSYQQGPQETQYF; cdr3_nt: TGCGCCAGCTCGTACCAACAGGGTCCCCAAGAGACCCAGTACTTC
v_call: TRBV25-1; d_call: .; clone_size: .; j_call: TRBJ1-5; cdr3_aa: CASSERGQPQHF; cdr3_nt: TGTGCCAGCAGTGAACGAGGGCAGCCCCAGCATTTT
v_call: TRBV5-6; d_call: .; clone_size: .; j_call: TRBJ2-1; cdr3_aa: CASSFGGSNEQFF; cdr3_nt: TGTGCCAGCAGCTTTGGCGGCTCCAATGAGCAGTTCTTC
v_call: TRBV5-1; d_call: TRBD2; clone_size: .; j_call: TRBJ2-1; cdr3_aa: CASSWPRLEREKTDSYNEQFF; cdr3_nt: TGCGCCAGCAGCTGGCCTAGGTTAGAGCGGGAGAAGACAGATTCGTACAATGAGCAGTTCTTC
v_call: TRBV7-2; d_call: .; clone_size: .; j_call: TRBJ1-5; cdr3_aa: CASSKQGGIVNQPQHF; cdr3_nt: TGTGCCAGCAGCAAACAGGGAGGGATCGTCAATCAGCCCCAGCATTTT